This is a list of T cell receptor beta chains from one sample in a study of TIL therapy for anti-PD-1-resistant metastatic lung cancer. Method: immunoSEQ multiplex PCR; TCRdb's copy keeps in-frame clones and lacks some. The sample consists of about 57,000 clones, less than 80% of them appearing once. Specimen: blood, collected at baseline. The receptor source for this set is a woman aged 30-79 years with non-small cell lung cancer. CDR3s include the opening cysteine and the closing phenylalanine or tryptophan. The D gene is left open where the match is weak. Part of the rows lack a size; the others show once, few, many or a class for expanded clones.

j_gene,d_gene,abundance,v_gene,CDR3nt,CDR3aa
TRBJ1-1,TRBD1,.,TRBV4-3,TGCGCCAGCAGCCAAGTAGGGACAGTAACTGAAGCTTTCTTT,CASSQVGTVTEAFF
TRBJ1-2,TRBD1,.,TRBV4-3,TGCGCCAGCAGCCAAGAGGGTTCAGGGGGTGACTATGGCTACACCTTC,CASSQEGSGGDYGYTF
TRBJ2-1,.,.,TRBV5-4,TGTGCCAGCAGCTTGGAGGCTCCGGAATACAATGAGCAGTTCTTC,CASSLEAPEYNEQFF
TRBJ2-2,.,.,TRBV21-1,TGTGCCAGCAACAAAGGACGGGACAGGGGGCCCGGCGGGTGCACCGGGGAGCTGTTTTTT,CASNKGRDRGPGGCTGELFF
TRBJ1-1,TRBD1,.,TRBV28,TGTGCCAGTCGGACAGGGGGCATGAACACTGAAGCTTTCTTT,CASRTGGMNTEAFF
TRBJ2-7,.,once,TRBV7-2,TGTGCCAGCAGCTTAGGGGGTCTTTACGAGCAGTACTTC,CASSLGGLYEQYF
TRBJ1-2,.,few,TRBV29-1,TGCAGCGTAGCCGATCCGGGTTACTATGGCTACACCTTC,CSVADPGYYGYTF
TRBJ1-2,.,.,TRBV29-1,TGCAGCGTCGCAACCTTGATGGGTTATGGCTACACCTTC,CSVATLMGYGYTF
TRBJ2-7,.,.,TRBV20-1,TGCAGTGCTAGGGACGGCTACGAGCAGTACTTC,CSARDGYEQYF
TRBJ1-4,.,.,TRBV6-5,TGTGCCAGCAGATCCCGACAGGCTAATAATGAAAAACTGTTTTTT,CASRSRQANNEKLFF
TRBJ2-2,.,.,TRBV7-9,TGTGCCAGCACCTTAGGGGGGTCTCGGACCGGGGAGCTGTTTTTT,CASTLGGSRTGELFF
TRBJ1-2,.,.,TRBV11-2,TGTGCCAGCAGCCCACGAGGTGCGGTTGACTATGGCTACACCTTC,CASSPRGAVDYGYTF
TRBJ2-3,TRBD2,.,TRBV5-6,TGTGCCAGCATCTCAGGACTAGCGGGGGGAGATACACAGTATTTT,CASISGLAGGDTQYF
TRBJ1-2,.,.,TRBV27,TGTGCCAGCAGTTTAGGCCCCACTATGGCCAACACCTTC,CASSLGPTMANTF
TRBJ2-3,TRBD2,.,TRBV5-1,TGCGCCAGCAGAGCTAGCGGGGCCGACGGGGCGCAGTATTTT,CASRASGADGAQYF
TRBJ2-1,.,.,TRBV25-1,TGTGCCAGCAGTGAATTTGGAATACTCCATGAGCAGTTCTTC,CASSEFGILHEQFF
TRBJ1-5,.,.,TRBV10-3,TGTGCCATCTATTGCAATCAGCCCCAGCATTTT,CAIYCNQPQHF
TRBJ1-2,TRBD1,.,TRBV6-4,TGTGCCAGCAGTGACTCGGAAGGGGGCGCCGATGGCTACACCTTC,CASSDSEGGADGYTF
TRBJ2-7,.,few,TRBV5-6,TGTGCCAGCAGCTCAGCGGGCCGGGGCCTCTACGAGCAGTACTTC,CASSSAGRGLYEQYF
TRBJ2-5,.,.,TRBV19,TGTGCCAGTAAGGGAACGGCCAGGACCCAGTACTTC,CASKGTARTQYF
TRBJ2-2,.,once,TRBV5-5,TGTGCCAGCAGCTTGGACAGTAACACCGGGGAGCTGTTTTTT,CASSLDSNTGELFF
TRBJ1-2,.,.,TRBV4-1,TGCGCCAGCACTAGGGGGGGGCGCGATGGCTACACCTTC,CASTRGGRDGYTF
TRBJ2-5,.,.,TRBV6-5,TGTGCCAGCAGTGTAGACGGACCCGCCGAGACCCAGTACTTC,CASSVDGPAETQYF
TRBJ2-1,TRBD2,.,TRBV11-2,TGTGCCAGCAGCTTAGAGTTAATAGCGGGAGAAGTCGGGAATGAGCAGTTCTTC,CASSLELIAGEVGNEQFF
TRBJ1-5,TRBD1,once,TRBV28,TGTGCCAGCAGTTCTGGACAGGGCAGTCAGCCCCAGCATTTT,CASSSGQGSQPQHF
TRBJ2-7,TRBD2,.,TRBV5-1,TGCGCCAGCAGCTTATTGCAGCGGGAGGGCCACGAGCAGTACTTC,CASSLLQREGHEQYF